The entry below gives a single T cell receptor beta chain sequence along with its context. Its antigen remains unidentified. These data originate in a study of response to subunit inactivated influenza vaccine. Germline V lookup: CDR1 LGHNA, CDR2 YNFKEQ. V shed 3 bases, J shed 0 bases, and the junction held 3 bases outside the gene matches. The CDR3 runs to 16 residues. TCRdb reprocessed the RT-PCR reads via MiXCR and lists one record per CDR3 protein. In the table there are some 520,000 distinct CDR3 sequences, approximately 15% of which are singletons. Study observations and caveats: With each seasonal influenza vaccination, the authors suggested, few new T cells are recruited.

This receptor was obtained from a man aged 50 to 75 who received an inactivated influenza vaccine. The sample here was CD4+ T cells sorted from PBMCs, taken around 25 months after vaccination. The rearrangement uses TRBV4-2 and TRBJ2-3; 10 bases match TRBD2. This CDR3 is CASSHLAGGSTDTQYF. The CDR3 DNA reads as TGTGCCAGCAGCCACTTAGCGGGGGGTAGCACAGATACGCAGTATTTT.